This TCR beta chain is from a study of shared clonotypes between healthy human individuals (dated by TCRdb to 2019 to 2021). Notes on the research overall: A few men and two women, aged 18 to 49 years, made up the cohort. For each donor, three plates each were used for CD4 naive and CD4 memory, two plates were used for CD8 naive, and one plate was used for CD8 memory. To estimate repertoire size and how much clonotype sharing occurs between individuals, the study deeply sequenced the blood TCR repertoires of several healthy adults. To increase sequencing depth and limit assay-specific biases, different laboratories used diverse techniques to prepare libraries and sequence TCR repertoires. Between about 0.8 and 8.9 billion PBMCs per donor were obtained by leukapheresis.

The donors were healthy, HIV-negative adults who had no recently reported acute infections or vaccinations. Every donor was a Caucasian adult residing in Nashville, Tennessee, USA. CD4+ T cells were enriched through magnetic negative selection, after which naive cells were positively selected on CD45RA and the remaining negative fraction served as the memory subset. Blood was obtained by leukapheresis, after which PBMCs were separated by Ficoll-Histopaque density gradient centrifugation and cryopreserved in liquid nitrogen vapor phase. Analytical flow cytometry was used to check the purity and quantity of every magnetically sorted T cell population. Genomic DNA was isolated from every sorted fraction and measured by UV absorbance on a Nanodrop 2000c. TCR CDR3 regions were amplified from genomic DNA by multiplex PCR using the deep immunoSEQ assay. Genomic DNA extracted from each cell subset was distributed evenly over all wells of several immunoSEQ 96-well plates, and each plate served as one replicate. Each replicate PCR for sorted subsets received around 210 ng genomic DNA, equal to about 30,000 T cell genomes. Purified libraries were measured with a Qubit 3.0 fluorometer, size-checked on a Bioanalyzer 2100, and measured again with the KAPA Library Quantification kit. Every immunoSEQ 96-well plate was sequenced on a separate single-read 150-cycle Illumina NextSeq 550 flow cell. In the paper's pipeline: Because the immunoSEQ output included only junctional sequences and no quality scores, the filtering could not be the same as the filtering used for full-length reads. To assign V/J genes and CDR3, sequences were annotated against IMGT germline references using PyIR, a Python wrapper for IgBLAST v1.9. Reads were removed for weak V/J assignments (E-value above 1e-6), missing CDR3, stop codons, out-of-frame junctions, or ambiguous translated residues. V3J clonotypes were defined as sequences sharing an identical inferred V gene, J gene, and CDR3 amino acid sequence. The percentage overlap between two repertoires was calculated by dividing the number of shared unique clonotypes by the size of the smaller repertoire. Repertoire richness was assessed with RTK rarefaction, the Chao1 estimator, and Recon v2.1 estimates of unobserved clonotypes. Generation probabilities were computed with OLGA for all TCRbeta clonotypes obtained by the gDNA method from a handful of donors. TCRdb retrieved this table from immuneACCESS and kept in-frame rearrangements only. Not all clones are present; in checked studies, unresolved V genes account for under half, and no reason is known for the remainder. From that table come the V and J calls and clone size; the DNA was used to work out D and trimming. Present in this sample are over a million clones, around 97% of which were seen just once. The ten largest clones represent approximately 1.2% of the sample.

Taken from cysteine to phenylalanine, the CDR3 has 17 residues. This entry keeps only the CDR3 DNA: 51 bases, framed from base 1. As encoded in the germline V gene (reference sequence), CDR1 is WNHNN while CDR2 is SYGVQD. The germline V and J ends show losses of 6 bases and 9 bases respectively, and no gene match explains 13 bases of the junction. In regard to this clone: Its antigen specificity is not known. Base qualities are not provided; no much larger clone lies one nucleotide away.

Findings and caveats that apply to the study as a whole: Even with the large sequencing depth, rarefaction of the sorted-subset datasets indicated that sequencing was incomplete. Larger estimated clonotype richness was generally found for naive subsets than for memory subsets. Sampling was restricted to blood, and TCR repertoires in tissue are likely to differ from TCR repertoires in blood. When a few donors were compared, the shared fraction of clonotypes was about 5.5% for naive CD4, around 4% for naive CD8, 2% to 2.5% for memory CD4, and approximately 0.4% for memory CD8. Pairwise subsampling led to the expectation that sequencing depth would affect the degree of clonotype sharing among donors. The small number of donors limited the genetic and exposure-history diversity represented. Compared with non-shared clonotypes, the clonotypes found in all four sorted-subset donors had higher generation probabilities.

This receptor chain uses TRBV10-1 and TRBJ2-1; 14 middle bases align to TRBD2. The TCR originated in a man aged 30-40 years in good health. Sequencing input: naive CD4+ T cells sorted from blood. The sample's cell subset or site label is to be understood as: CD45RA+ positively selected. The sequence in DNA is TGCGCCAGCAGCCCCTCCACCACCGGACTAGCGGGAGGTGAGCAGTTCTTC. This translates into CASSPSTTGLAGGEQFF.